This TCR beta chain was documented in a study of T cell clonotyping in hematopoietic cell transplantation. The sample's time point: recipient sample about 28 days before transplant, after cytoreduction. Only in-frame clones appear in the TCRdb table, and some are missing; sequencing was by immunoSEQ multiplex PCR. The sample yields approximately 44,000 clones, roughly 85% seen once. Sample: peripheral blood mononuclear cells, taken before stem cell transplant. The receptor was isolated from a man aged 55 to 70 with myelodysplastic syndrome. Some clones in this sample may be carry-over from other donors' samples.

The CDR3, as DNA: TGTGCCAGCAGTGATCGACTCCCTGGGGCCAACGTCCTGACTTTC. Translation: CASSDRLPGANVLTF. The rearrangement uses TRBV2 and TRBJ2-6; unclear D gene. The CDR3 runs to 15 residues. V dropped 3 bases and J dropped 2 bases, with 8 bases sitting between them. CDR1 SNHLY and CDR2 FYNNEI come from the germline V gene.